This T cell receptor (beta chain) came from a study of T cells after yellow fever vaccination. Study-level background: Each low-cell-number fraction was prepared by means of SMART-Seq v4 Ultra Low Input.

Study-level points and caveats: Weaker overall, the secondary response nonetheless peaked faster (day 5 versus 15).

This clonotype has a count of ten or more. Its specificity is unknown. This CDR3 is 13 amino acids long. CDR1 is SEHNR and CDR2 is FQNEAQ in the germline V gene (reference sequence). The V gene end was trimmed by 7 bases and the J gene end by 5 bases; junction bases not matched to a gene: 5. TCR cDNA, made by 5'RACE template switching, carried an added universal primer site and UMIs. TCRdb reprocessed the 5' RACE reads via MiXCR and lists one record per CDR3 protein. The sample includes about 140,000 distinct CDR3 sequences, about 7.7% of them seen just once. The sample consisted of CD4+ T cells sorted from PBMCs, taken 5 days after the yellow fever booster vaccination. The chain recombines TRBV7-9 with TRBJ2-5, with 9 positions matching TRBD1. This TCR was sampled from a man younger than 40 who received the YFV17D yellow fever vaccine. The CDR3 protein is CASTRQGGETQYF. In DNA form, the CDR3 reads TGTGCCAGCACTCGACAGGGGGGGGAGACCCAGTACTTC. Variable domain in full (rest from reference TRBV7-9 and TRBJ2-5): DTGVSQNPRHKITKRGQNVTFRCDPISEHNRLYWYRQTLGQGPEFLTYFQNEAQLEKSRLLSDRFSAERPKGSFSTLEIQRTEQGDSAMYLCASTRQGGETQYFGPGTRLLVL.